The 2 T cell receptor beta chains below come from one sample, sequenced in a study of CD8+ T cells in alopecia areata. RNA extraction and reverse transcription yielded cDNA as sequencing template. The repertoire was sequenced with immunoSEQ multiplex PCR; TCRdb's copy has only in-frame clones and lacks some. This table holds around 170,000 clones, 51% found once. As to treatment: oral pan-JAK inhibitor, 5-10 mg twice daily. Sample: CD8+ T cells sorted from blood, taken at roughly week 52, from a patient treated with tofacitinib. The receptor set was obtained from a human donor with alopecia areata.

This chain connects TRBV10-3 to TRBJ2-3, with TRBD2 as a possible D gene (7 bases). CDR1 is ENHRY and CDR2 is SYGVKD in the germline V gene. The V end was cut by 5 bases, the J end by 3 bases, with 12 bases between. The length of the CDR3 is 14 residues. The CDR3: CAISIGGGTDTQYF. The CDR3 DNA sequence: TGTGCCATCAGTATAGGGGGGGGTACAGATACGCAGTATTTT.

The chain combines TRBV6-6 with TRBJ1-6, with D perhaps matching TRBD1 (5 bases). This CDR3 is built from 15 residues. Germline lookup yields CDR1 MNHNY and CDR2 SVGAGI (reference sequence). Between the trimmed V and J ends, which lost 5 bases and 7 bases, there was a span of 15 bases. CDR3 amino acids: CASSPPGRGNSPLHF. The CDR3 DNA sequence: TGTGCCAGCAGTCCCCCAGGTCGGGGCAATTCACCCCTCCACTTT.